These T cell receptor beta chains were read from a single sample in a study of blood T cells in healthy people across ages. TCRdb fed the 5' RACE reads into MiXCR, producing one record per CDR3 protein. The sample shows 800,000 to 1,000,000 distinct CDR3 sequences, about 48% of them seen only once. The sequenced sample consisted of blood. Source of these receptors: a man aged 25 to 45 in good health. Both conserved end residues are part of each CDR3. The D gene is left open where the match is weak. Clone size is given for some rows only: seen once, a few or many times, or a class if the clone is expanded.

V gene	J gene	clone size	D gene	CDR3 protein	CDR3 DNA
TRBV29-1	TRBJ2-7	many	.	CSVGGTKVSYEQYF	TGCAGCGTTGGAGGAACAAAAGTCTCCTACGAGCAGTACTTC
TRBV6-5	TRBJ2-1	.	.	CASSYGTGNEQFF	TGTGCCAGCAGTTACGGGACGGGCAATGAGCAGTTCTTC
TRBV29-1	TRBJ2-1	.	TRBD1	CSTGQAYNEQFF	TGCAGCACGGGACAGGCTTACAATGAGCAGTTCTTC
TRBV6-6	TRBJ1-5	.	TRBD1	CASSPRQGALGQPQHF	TGTGCCAGCAGCCCTCGACAGGGGGCTCTGGGTCAGCCCCAGCATTTT
TRBV14	TRBJ1-2	.	.	CASSPLSRNYGYTF	TGTGCCAGCAGCCCCCTTAGCAGGAACTATGGCTACACCTTC
TRBV20-1	TRBJ1-1	.	.	CSASPFMNTEAFF	TGCAGTGCTAGTCCGTTTATGAACACTGAAGCTTTCTTT
TRBV20-1	TRBJ2-5	.	.	CSARGQIEETQYF	TGCAGTGCTAGAGGGCAGATCGAAGAGACCCAGTACTTC
TRBV7-3	TRBJ2-7	.	TRBD1	CASSLSGTGTGFDEQYF	TGTGCCAGCAGCTTATCTGGAACCGGGACAGGGTTTGATGAGCAGTACTTC
TRBV7-3	TRBJ2-1	.	TRBD2	CASSLIAGGPNEQFF	TGTGCCAGCAGCTTAATAGCGGGGGGACCCAATGAGCAGTTCTTC
TRBV4-1	TRBJ2-1	few	.	CASSQPSGEQFF	TGCGCCAGCAGCCAGCCCTCGGGGGAGCAGTTCTTC
TRBV2	TRBJ1-2	few	TRBD1	CATLLDTGTGGRGYTF	TGTGCCACCCTTCTTGATACCGGGACAGGGGGCCGCGGCTACACCTTC
TRBV27	TRBJ1-2	many	.	CASSLSGTTSGGYTF	TGTGCCAGCAGTTTATCCGGGACAACGAGCGGGGGCTACACCTTC
TRBV12-3/TRBV12-4	TRBJ1-5	few	.	CASSLAHRQPQHF	TGTGCCAGCAGTTTAGCCCATAGACAGCCCCAGCATTTT
TRBV20-1	TRBJ2-3	.	TRBD2	CSASEGRGTDTQYF	TGCAGTGCTAGTGAGGGGAGGGGCACAGATACGCAGTATTTT
TRBV13	TRBJ2-7	few	TRBD1	CASSPEEGTGTVEQYF	TGTGCCAGCAGCCCCGAGGAGGGGACAGGGACTGTCGAGCAGTACTTC
TRBV7-2	TRBJ2-7	.	.	CASSSARESEQYF	TGTGCCAGCAGCTCGGCTAGGGAAAGCGAGCAGTACTTC
TRBV4-1	TRBJ2-1	few	.	CASSQAPGRYNEQFF	TGCGCCAGCAGCCAAGCCCCTGGCAGATACAATGAGCAGTTCTTC
TRBV4-1	TRBJ1-1	.	.	CASSQVATGNTEAFF	TGCGCCAGCAGCCAAGTGGCGACGGGGAACACTGAAGCTTTCTTT
TRBV14	TRBJ2-1	.	TRBD1	CASSELGGPYNEQFF	TGTGCCAGCAGCGAGCTAGGGGGCCCCTACAATGAGCAGTTCTTC
TRBV20-1	TRBJ2-1	.	TRBD2	CSAKASGDSYNEQFF	TGCAGTGCTAAGGCTAGCGGGGACTCCTACAATGAGCAGTTCTTC
TRBV10-3	TRBJ2-7	few	.	CAISEGDTRFEQYF	TGTGCCATCAGTGAAGGGGACACCCGTTTCGAGCAGTACTTC
TRBV4-2	TRBJ2-7	.	TRBD1	CASSQDEADRAYEQYF	TGTGCCAGCAGCCAAGATGAAGCTGACAGGGCCTACGAGCAGTACTTC
TRBV6-5	TRBJ2-6	.	.	CASSYNSNTGANVLTF	TGTGCCAGCAGTTATAACTCCAATACTGGGGCCAACGTCCTGACTTTC
TRBV10-2	TRBJ2-5	few	TRBD2	CASSEPLLAGETQYF	TGCGCCAGCAGTGAGCCGTTACTAGCGGGGGAGACCCAGTACTTC
TRBV7-2	TRBJ2-1	few	.	CASGLRINNEQFF	TGTGCCAGCGGACTTCGGATTAACAATGAGCAGTTCTTC
TRBV7-2	TRBJ2-3	.	TRBD2	CASSLAYGGGARDTQYF	TGTGCCAGCAGCTTAGCGTACGGCGGGGGGGCGAGAGATACGCAGTATTTT
TRBV20-1	TRBJ2-7	.	.	CSASALSAYNEQYF	TGCAGTGCTAGCGCGCTGAGCGCCTACAATGAGCAGTACTTC
TRBV5-1	TRBJ2-3	few	.	CASSSIAGTITDTQYF	TGCGCCAGCAGCAGCATCGCGGGGACAATCACAGATACGCAGTATTTT
TRBV5-1	TRBJ2-3	.	.	CASSLGGVGNTDTQYF	TGCGCCAGCAGCTTGGGGGGCGTCGGAAACACAGATACGCAGTATTTT
TRBV28	TRBJ2-3	.	.	CASSSPTGPRGDTQYF	TGTGCCAGCAGTTCCCCGACAGGCCCAAGGGGGGATACGCAGTATTTT
TRBV29-1	TRBJ2-7	.	TRBD2	CSAKSGTWDEQYF	TGCAGCGCCAAGAGCGGGACTTGGGACGAGCAGTACTTC
TRBV3-1	TRBJ2-3	.	.	CASSQEAGPTDTQYF	TGTGCCAGCAGCCAAGAAGCAGGACCCACAGATACGCAGTATTTT
TRBV12-3/TRBV12-4	TRBJ1-4	.	.	CASSPGGVDEKLFF	TGTGCCAGCAGCCCGGGGGGCGTGGATGAAAAACTGTTTTTT
TRBV29-1	TRBJ1-4	.	.	CSVERAEKLFF	TGCAGCGTTGAAAGGGCTGAAAAACTGTTTTTT
TRBV6-5	TRBJ2-2	.	.	CASSYSLERVGGELFF	TGTGCCAGCAGTTACTCGCTGGAAAGGGTCGGCGGGGAGCTGTTTTTT
TRBV7-9	TRBJ1-5	few	.	CASSAGRPNQPQHF	TGTGCCAGCAGCGCGGGACGGCCGAATCAGCCCCAGCATTTT
TRBV27	TRBJ2-1	.	TRBD2	CASTYELAGGNEQFF	TGTGCCAGCACCTACGAGCTAGCGGGGGGGAATGAGCAGTTCTTC
TRBV5-1	TRBJ2-7	.	TRBD2	CASSLPSGVSYEQYF	TGCGCCAGCAGCTTGCCTAGCGGGGTCTCCTACGAGCAGTACTTC
TRBV10-3	TRBJ2-7	few	TRBD2	CAIRDQTAGNEQYF	TGTGCCATCAGGGACCAGACAGCGGGGAACGAGCAGTACTTC
TRBV6-6	TRBJ1-2	.	.	CASGPRDGYTF	TGTGCCAGCGGTCCGAGGGATGGCTACACCTTC
TRBV7-9	TRBJ2-5	.	.	CASSPEVGLQETQYF	TGTGCCAGCAGCCCAGAGGTGGGGCTTCAAGAGACCCAGTACTTC
TRBV29-1	TRBJ2-3	.	TRBD2	CSVGTSSPDTQYF	TGCAGCGTTGGGACTAGTAGTCCAGATACGCAGTATTTT
TRBV19	TRBJ1-6	.	TRBD1	CASMPTGAPYNSPLHF	TGTGCCAGTATGCCGACAGGGGCGCCGTATAATTCACCCCTCCACTTT
TRBV5-6	TRBJ1-2	.	.	CASSWAEGPGYTF	TGTGCCAGCAGCTGGGCAGAAGGTCCTGGCTACACCTTC
TRBV2	TRBJ1-2	.	.	CASTADGYTF	TGTGCCAGCACCGCAGATGGCTACACCTTC
TRBV29-1	TRBJ2-1	.	.	CSVRLGVNEQFF	TGCAGCGTGCGATTGGGGGTCAATGAGCAGTTCTTC
TRBV7-9	TRBJ2-1	.	.	CASSRASEQFF	TGTGCCAGCAGCCGCGCAAGTGAGCAGTTCTTC
TRBV29-1	TRBJ2-3	many	.	CSVVREADTQYF	TGCAGCGTTGTACGCGAAGCCGATACGCAGTATTTT
TRBV29-1	TRBJ1-2	.	.	CSVEVPSRDGYTF	TGCAGCGTTGAAGTTCCCAGCCGGGATGGCTACACCTTC
TRBV28	TRBJ2-1	few	.	CASSSLFSYNEQFF	TGTGCCAGCAGTTCGTTATTCTCCTACAATGAGCAGTTCTTC
TRBV5-1	TRBJ2-7	few	.	CASSPTGMASGPYEQYF	TGCGCCAGCAGCCCTACAGGGATGGCTAGCGGCCCCTACGAGCAGTACTTC
TRBV5-6	TRBJ2-7	.	TRBD1	CASRQGESYEQYF	TGTGCCAGCAGACAGGGGGAATCCTACGAGCAGTACTTC
TRBV7-9	TRBJ2-7	.	TRBD1	CASSLRTGVYSYEQYF	TGTGCCAGCAGCTTAAGGACAGGGGTTTACTCCTACGAGCAGTACTTC
TRBV7-2	TRBJ2-7	few	TRBD1	CASSQTGGIEQYF	TGTGCCAGCAGCCAAACAGGGGGGATCGAGCAGTACTTC
TRBV24-1	TRBJ2-2	.	TRBD1	CATSDPGQVTGELFF	TGTGCCACCAGTGATCCGGGACAGGTCACCGGGGAGCTGTTTTTT
TRBV6-5	TRBJ2-7	few	.	CASSYNGNSGEPYEQYF	TGTGCCAGCAGTTACAACGGGAACAGTGGAGAGCCCTACGAGCAGTACTTC
TRBV6-2/TRBV6-3	TRBJ2-2	.	TRBD1	CASSYTGVIFGELFF	TGTGCCAGCAGTTACACAGGGGTAATCTTCGGGGAGCTGTTTTTT
TRBV4-1	TRBJ1-1	few	TRBD1	CASSQVRDRGGRNTEAFF	TGCGCCAGCAGCCAAGTAAGGGACAGGGGTGGAAGGAACACTGAAGCTTTCTTT
TRBV24-1	TRBJ2-1	few	TRBD1	CATKPGQGVNEQFF	TGTGCCACTAAGCCGGGACAGGGGGTCAATGAGCAGTTCTTC